Listed below are T cell receptor beta chains from one sample, sequenced in a study of blood T cells in healthy people across ages. TCRdb used MiXCR to reprocess the 5' RACE reads, holding one entry per CDR3 protein. In the table there are around 1,500,000 distinct CDR3 sequences, 35% to 45% of which are singletons. The source material was blood. These receptor sequences come from a woman between 18 and 29 years old in good health. The CDR3 runs from the conserved cysteine through the conserved F or W. A D gene is named only where the DNA matches it firmly. Clone size is shown for a subset of rows, as once, few, many or a class of expanded clone.

TRBD2	NA	TRBV7-2	14	TRBJ2-5	CASSYTSGGVEQYF	TGTGCCAGCAGCTACACTAGCGGGGGGGTGGAACAGTACTTC
NA	NA	TRBV20-1	12	TRBJ1-2	CSARDFGTGYTF	TGCAGTGCTAGAGATTTTGGGACTGGCTACACCTTC
TRBD1	few	TRBV6-1	13	TRBJ1-2	CASTDGTGGGYTF	TGTGCCAGCACCGACGGGACAGGGGGCGGCTACACCTTC
TRBD2	NA	TRBV20-1	17	TRBJ2-5	CSARGVGLAGVVETQYF	TGCAGTGCTAGAGGTGTGGGACTAGCGGGGGTGGTGGAGACCCAGTACTTC
TRBD2	many	TRBV29-1	17	TRBJ2-7	CSVEVQGLAGISYEQYF	TGCAGCGTTGAAGTACAGGGACTAGCGGGGATCTCCTACGAGCAGTACTTC
TRBD1	once	TRBV28	14	TRBJ2-7	CASSPGTGGYERYF	TGTGCCAGCAGCCCTGGGACAGGGGGTTACGAGCGGTACTTC
NA	NA	TRBV9	15	TRBJ2-1	CASSETLTSIHEQFF	TGTGCCAGCAGCGAGACCCTTACTAGTATCCATGAGCAGTTCTTC
NA	many	TRBV20-1	12	TRBJ2-4	CSARDPRGIQYF	TGCAGTGCTAGAGATCCCCGGGGCATTCAGTACTTC
NA	few	TRBV20-1	15	TRBJ1-2	CSARDPGIYNYGYTF	TGCAGTGCTAGAGATCCAGGGATTTATAACTATGGCTACACCTTC
NA	once	TRBV29-1	11	TRBJ1-1	CSGSRGTEAFF	TGCAGCGGCAGCAGAGGGACTGAAGCTTTCTTT
NA	NA	TRBV20-1	15	TRBJ2-3	CSASPPQSNPDTQYF	TGCAGTGCTAGCCCCCCCCAGAGCAACCCAGATACGCAGTATTTT
NA	few	TRBV10-3	13	TRBJ2-7	CAAQSPLSYEQYF	TGTGCCGCCCAATCGCCGCTCTCCTACGAGCAGTACTTC
TRBD1	once	TRBV24-1	16	TRBJ1-5	CATSDLDRALNQPQHF	TGTGCCACCAGTGACCTCGACAGGGCCCTGAATCAGCCCCAGCATTTT
TRBD2	NA	TRBV28	15	TRBJ2-7	CASSRSGGRSYEQYF	TGTGCCAGCAGTCGTAGCGGGGGCCGGTCCTACGAGCAGTACTTC
TRBD2	NA	TRBV20-1	15	TRBJ2-7	CSARTRGLAEYEQYF	TGCAGTGCTAGGACCCGAGGACTAGCGGAGTACGAGCAGTACTTC
NA	NA	TRBV20-1	14	TRBJ1-1	CSASPDSGLTEAFF	TGCAGTGCTTCCCCTGACTCAGGGCTCACTGAAGCTTTCTTT
NA	NA	TRBV12-3/TRBV12-4	14	TRBJ2-3	CAGVRGDSTDTQYF	TGTGCCGGTGTCAGGGGCGATAGCACAGATACGCAGTATTTT
NA	few	TRBV12-5	13	TRBJ2-5	CASGLVLGGTQYF	TGTGCTAGTGGTTTGGTACTTGGTGGGACCCAGTACTTC
NA	few	TRBV7-9	15	TRBJ1-4	CASSNLAGYEEKLFF	TGTGCCAGCAGTAATTTAGCCGGGTATGAGGAAAAACTGTTTTTT
TRBD2	NA	TRBV28	15	TRBJ2-7	CASRATGGDSYEQYF	TGTGCCAGCAGAGCCACGGGGGGGGACTCCTACGAGCAGTACTTC
TRBD1	NA	TRBV5-1	15	TRBJ1-1	CASQIPGQLNTEAFF	TGCGCCAGCCAGATACCGGGACAGTTGAACACTGAAGCTTTCTTT
NA	NA	TRBV7-9	15	TRBJ2-7	CASRQGEVVIDKQYF	TGTGCCAGCAGGCAGGGGGAGGTTGTTATCGACAAGCAGTACTTC
NA	NA	TRBV10-3	14	TRBJ1-6	CAISEVQGGSPLHF	TGTGCCATCAGTGAGGTTCAGGGTGGTTCACCCCTCCACTTT
NA	NA	TRBV4-1	15	TRBJ1-5	CASSQDKSVRQPQHF	TGCGCCAGCAGCCAAGATAAATCAGTACGTCAGCCCCAGCATTTT
NA	few	TRBV6-5	14	TRBJ1-2	CASSTAGHNYGYTF	TGTGCCAGCAGTACCGCCGGACACAACTATGGCTACACCTTC
NA	few	TRBV6-6	15	TRBJ2-7	CASSYSRVGDYEQYF	TGTGCCAGCAGTTACTCGAGGGTGGGTGACTACGAGCAGTACTTC
NA	NA	TRBV10-3	14	TRBJ1-1	CAISAAGQGTEAFF	TGTGCCATCAGTGCGGCAGGGCAGGGCACTGAAGCTTTCTTT
TRBD2	few	TRBV9	16	TRBJ2-1	CASSLPRTSGLNEQFF	TGTGCCAGCAGCCTACCTAGGACTAGCGGGCTCAATGAGCAGTTCTTC
TRBD2	NA	TRBV7-2	20	TRBJ2-3	CASSLAWGLAGGRGTDTQYF	TGTGCCAGCAGCTTAGCGTGGGGACTAGCGGGGGGGAGGGGCACAGATACGCAGTATTTT
NA	NA	TRBV2	18	TRBJ2-7	CASSEFLGPSEGNYEQYF	TGTGCCAGCAGTGAATTTTTGGGACCTAGTGAGGGCAACTACGAGCAGTACTTC
TRBD1	few	TRBV6-6	12	TRBJ2-5	CASSDRAETQYF	TGTGCCAGCAGTGACAGGGCGGAGACCCAGTACTTC
NA	NA	TRBV2	15	TRBJ2-1	CASSEQRVGPNEQFF	TGTGCCAGCAGTGAACAGCGGGTGGGCCCCAATGAGCAGTTCTTC
TRBD1	NA	TRBV6-5	13	TRBJ1-1	CASKRGQGTEAFF	TGTGCCAGCAAGAGGGGGCAGGGCACTGAAGCTTTCTTT
NA	many	TRBV3-1	14	TRBJ2-1	CASSLAGHYNEQFF	TGTGCCAGCAGCTTAGCTGGGCACTACAATGAGCAGTTCTTC
NA	NA	TRBV20-1	13	TRBJ1-6	CSTLNSPSSPLHF	TGCAGTACATTAAACAGCCCGAGTTCACCCCTCCACTTT
NA	NA	TRBV20-1	15	TRBJ2-2	CSAPSASGADGELFF	TGCAGTGCACCCTCCGCGTCAGGGGCGGACGGGGAGCTGTTTTTT
TRBD2	many	TRBV5-1	14	TRBJ2-3	CASSLEGTSGTQYF	TGCGCCAGCAGCTTGGAGGGGACTAGTGGTACGCAGTATTTT
NA	NA	TRBV25-1	15	TRBJ1-2	CASSDTPDGGNGYTF	TGTGCCAGCAGCGATACCCCGGACGGAGGAAATGGCTACACCTTC
NA	NA	TRBV12-3/TRBV12-4	15	TRBJ2-4	CASSLPPLAKNIQYF	TGTGCCAGCAGTTTACCCCCCTTAGCCAAAAACATTCAGTACTTC
NA	NA	TRBV12-3/TRBV12-4	15	TRBJ1-5	CASSLDSMVNQPQHF	TGTGCCAGCAGTTTGGACAGCATGGTAAATCAGCCCCAGCATTTT
NA	NA	TRBV28	17	TRBJ1-6	CASAPIGASSYNSPLHF	TGTGCCAGCGCTCCCATCGGCGCCAGCTCCTATAATTCACCCCTCCACTTT
NA	few	TRBV4-1	15	TRBJ2-5	CASSQGSDPVGTQYF	TGCGCCAGCAGCCAAGGGTCCGACCCTGTGGGGACCCAGTACTTC
NA	few	TRBV29-1	13	TRBJ2-7	CSVGPGGLYEQYF	TGCAGCGTTGGGCCAGGGGGACTATACGAGCAGTACTTC
NA	NA	TRBV6-1	16	TRBJ2-2	CASSELQPSNTGELFF	TGTGCCAGCAGTGAGTTACAACCCTCGAACACCGGGGAGCTGTTTTTT
NA	NA	TRBV11-3	14	TRBJ2-5	CASSQTGSQETQYF	TGTGCCAGCAGCCAAACAGGGAGCCAAGAGACCCAGTACTTC
NA	NA	TRBV29-1	12	TRBJ2-1	CSVEHSSNEQFF	TGCAGCGTTGAACACAGCTCCAATGAGCAGTTCTTC
NA	NA	TRBV2	12	TRBJ2-7	CASQVGSFEQYF	TGTGCCAGCCAGGTTGGTAGTTTCGAGCAGTACTTC
TRBD2	NA	TRBV7-2	19	TRBJ2-7	CASSLVPRLAGGPSCEQYF	TGTGCCAGCAGCTTAGTGCCCCGACTAGCGGGAGGGCCGTCCTGCGAGCAGTACTTC
NA	NA	TRBV29-1	14	TRBJ2-5	CGVRVIQTEGTQYF	TGCGGCGTCAGAGTAATCCAGACAGAAGGGACCCAGTACTTC
TRBD2	few	TRBV20-1	18	TRBJ2-5	CSAQPIWREGPIRETQYF	TGCAGTGCTCAACCTATTTGGCGGGAGGGCCCCATACGAGAGACCCAGTACTTC
TRBD1	once	TRBV4-1	17	TRBJ2-7	CASSHPGRTGGAYEQYF	TGCGCCAGCAGCCACCCGGGGCGGACAGGGGGCGCCTACGAGCAGTACTTC
NA	NA	TRBV6-2/TRBV6-3	14	TRBJ1-1	CASSNRGYNTEAFF	TGTGCCAGCAGTAATCGGGGTTATAACACTGAAGCTTTCTTT
NA	NA	TRBV4-1	15	TRBJ2-1	CASSQGGASYNEQFF	TGCGCCAGCAGCCAAGGGGGGGCTAGCTACAATGAGCAGTTCTTC
TRBD1	NA	TRBV3-1	18	TRBJ1-1	CASSQDAGGYATNTEAFF	TGTGCCAGCAGCCAAGACGCAGGGGGCTATGCAACTAACACTGAAGCTTTCTTT